This entry lists 15 T cell receptor beta chains sequenced from one sample in a study of T cell changes during pregnancy in multiple sclerosis. Profiling relied on immunoSEQ multiplex PCR, and the TCRdb table lists in-frame clones only, not all of them. This sample has over 90,000 clones, with approximately 93% found just once. The sequenced sample was peripheral blood, obtained after pregnancy. These receptors were taken from a female donor with multiple sclerosis, enrolled in a pregnancy study.

The gene calls are TRBV6-1 and TRBJ1-4, with D possibly matching TRBD1 (6 bases). The germline V gene encodes CDR1 MNHNS and CDR2 SASEGT. With 0 bases removed from V and 10 bases from J, the gap between germline ends came to 9 bases. CDR3 length: 13 residues. The CDR3 region has the DNA TGTGCCAGCAGTGAAGCGGGAGGGGGAAAACTGTTTTTT. Its translation: CASSEAGGGKLFF.

The chain has TRBV6-1 and TRBJ1-2, with 9 bases lining up with TRBD1. Unmatched junction bases numbered 8, after V lost 3 bases and J lost 6 bases. This CDR3 spans 15 amino acids. Germline CDR1 reads MNHNS; CDR2 reads SASEGT. The CDR3 here is CASSDHTGGADGYTF. Written as DNA, the CDR3 is TGTGCCAGCAGTGACCATACAGGGGGCGCTGATGGCTACACCTTC.

CDR3 loop: CASSQGLAFEHEQFF. The CDR3 DNA reads TGCGCCAGCAGTCAAGGCCTAGCGTTCGAGCATGAGCAGTTCTTC. The V call is TRBV23-1, the J call TRBJ2-1; D might be TRBD2 (6 bases). TRBV23-1 is marked as an open reading frame, function uncertain. Trimming took off 2 bases at V and 8 bases at J, with 16 bases between the two ends. CDR3 length: 15 amino acids.

V gene TRBV30 combines with J gene TRBJ1-2, with no clear D. Trimming cost V 8 bases and J 8 bases, with 12 bases left between them. Germline CDR1 reads GTSNPN; CDR2 reads SVGIG (reference sequence). This CDR3 has 10 residues. This CDR3 is CAEGVDGYTF. CDR3 DNA sequence: TGTGCCGAGGGAGTAGACGGCTACACCTTC.

This chain uses TRBV5-4 with TRBJ2-5; 10 bases fit TRBD2. The CDR3 is 16 amino acids. From germline, CDR1 is SGHNT and CDR2 YYREEE (reference sequence). V lost 4 bases, J lost 3 bases, and 9 bases stayed unmatched. CDR3 region: CASSPGTSANKETQYF. For the CDR3, the DNA is TGTGCCAGCAGCCCTGGGACTAGCGCTAACAAAGAGACCCAGTACTTC.

The chain links TRBV9 to TRBJ2-2, with D tentatively TRBD2 (5 bases). The V gene lost 4 bases and the J gene lost 3 bases, with 19 bases spanning the gap. CDR1 is SGDLS, CDR2 YYNGEE, per germline. The CDR3 loop spans 17 amino acids. The DNA for the CDR3 is TGTGCCAGCAGCTTCCGGACCACGACGAGGGACACCGGGGAGCTGTTTTTT. Its translation: CASSFRTTTRDTGELFF. Looking up the rest from reference TRBV9 and TRBJ2-2 gives the full variable domain: DSGVTQTPKHLITATGQRVTLRCSPRSGDLSVYWYQQSLDQGLQFLIQYYNGEERAKGNILERFSAQQFPDLHSELNLSSLELGDSALYFCASSFRTTTRDTGELFFGEGSRLTVL.

CDR3 sequence: CASSGGSSTDTQYF. The CDR3 DNA follows: TGTGCCAGCAGTGGAGGTTCTAGCACAGATACGCAGTATTTT. This chain joins TRBV2 and TRBJ2-3; no firm D call. CDR1 and CDR2 from the germline V gene are SNHLY and FYNNEI. Trimming left V 4 bases short and J 0 bases short, with 8 bases between. This CDR3 has 14 amino acids.

The chain has TRBV5-5 and TRBJ2-7; 14 bases line up with TRBD2. The germline CDR1 and CDR2 sequences are SGHKS and YYEKEE (reference sequence). Losses at the gene ends were 6 bases for V and 6 bases for J; bases not matched to a gene: 11. The CDR3 extends over 16 amino acids. This CDR3 reads CASNMGLAGDGVEQYF. The CDR3 DNA reads as TGTGCCAGCAATATGGGACTAGCGGGAGACGGGGTCGAGCAGTACTTC.

This clone occurred once. V gene TRBV6-5 combines with J gene TRBJ1-2; D call uncertain. Trimming removed 5 bases at V and 3 bases at J, with 13 bases between. This CDR3 has 14 amino acids. Germline CDR1 and CDR2: MNHEY and SVGAGI. The CDR3 DNA sequence: TGTGCCAGCAGTCCCGGTGGAGACTACTATGGCTACACCTTC. Translation gives CASSPGGDYYGYTF.

The chain recombines TRBV6-9 with TRBJ1-2, with TRBD1 matching over 7 bases. This CDR3 has 13 amino acids. Germline V gene data show CDR1 as MNHGY and CDR2 as SVAAGI. Trimming cost V 4 bases and J 3 bases; bases outside gene matches: 2. The CDR3 DNA sequence: TGTGCCAGCAGTTCGGACAGGCACTATGGCTACACCTTC. Its protein is CASSSDRHYGYTF.

V and J are TRBV7-8 and TRBJ2-7; D gene unclear. Trimming took off 4 bases at V and 3 bases at J, with 16 bases between the two ends. The CDR3 has 15 residues. Germline CDR1 reads SGHVS; CDR2 reads FQNEAQ. The CDR3 loop is CASSSDTLYNYEQYF. CDR3 coding DNA: TGTGCCAGCAGCTCCGACACGCTGTACAACTACGAGCAGTACTTC.

The V call is TRBV12-5, the J call TRBJ1-1; TRBD1 aligns across 7 bases. CDR1 is LGHNT, CDR2 FRNRAP, per germline. The CDR3 is 15 residues long. V was pared by 1 base and J by 6 bases, with 8 bases of the junction left unmatched. CDR3 nucleotides: TGTGCTAGTGGTTTGGACCCGTCACAGGGGCCTGAAGCTTTCTTT. Its protein product is CASGLDPSQGPEAFF. The entire variable domain, with the rest obtained from reference TRBV12-5 and TRBJ1-1, is as follows: DARVTQTPRHKVTEMGQEVTMRCQPILGHNTVFWYRQTMMQGLELLAYFRNRAPLDDSGMPKDRFSAEMPDATLATLKIQPSEPRDSAVYFCASGLDPSQGPEAFFGQGTRLTVV.

V gene TRBV19 combines with J gene TRBJ2-5; 8 positions agree with TRBD2. The V gene end was trimmed by 7 bases and the J gene end by 5 bases; junction bases not matched to a gene: 18. Germline V gene sequence: CDR1 LNHDA, CDR2 SQIVND (reference sequence). There are 17 residues in the CDR3. Here the CDR3 reads CASTPKWLAGLGETQYF. In nucleotides, the CDR3 is TGTGCCAGTACACCGAAGTGGCTAGCGGGCCTGGGGGAGACCCAGTACTTC.

Here the CDR3 DNA reads TGCGCCAGCAGCCGATCCTCCGGGACAGGGCGGAGCGAGCAGTACTTC. Amino acids: CASSRSSGTGRSEQYF. The rearrangement uses TRBV4-1 and TRBJ2-7; 9 bases line up with TRBD1. The CDR3 is made up of 16 amino acids. Germline-derived CDR1 and CDR2 are MGHRA and YSYEKL. Unmatched junction bases numbered 13, after V lost 4 bases and J lost 6 bases.

The V gene is TRBV5-1, the J gene TRBJ2-2; 11 bases are a match to TRBD1. Germline trimming cut 5 bases from V and 7 bases from J; bases unmatched to any gene: 7. There are 15 residues in the CDR3. Germline values: CDR1 SGHRS, CDR2 YFSETQ. This CDR3 reads CASSWTGGEGGELFF. CDR3 nucleotides: TGCGCCAGCAGTTGGACAGGGGGCGAGGGCGGGGAGCTGTTTTTT.